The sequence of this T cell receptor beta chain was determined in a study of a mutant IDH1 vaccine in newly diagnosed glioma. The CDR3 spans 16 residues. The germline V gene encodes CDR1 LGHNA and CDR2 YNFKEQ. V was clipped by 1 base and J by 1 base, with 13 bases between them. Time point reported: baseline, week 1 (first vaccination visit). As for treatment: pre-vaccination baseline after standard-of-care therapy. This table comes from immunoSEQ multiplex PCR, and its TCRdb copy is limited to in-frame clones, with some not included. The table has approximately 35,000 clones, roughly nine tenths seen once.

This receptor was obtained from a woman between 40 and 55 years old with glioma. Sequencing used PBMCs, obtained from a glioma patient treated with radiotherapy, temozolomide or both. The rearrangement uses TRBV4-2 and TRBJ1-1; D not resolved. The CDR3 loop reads CASSQGSTASNTEAFF. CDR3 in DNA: TGTGCCAGCAGCCAAGGATCGACGGCTTCGAACACTGAAGCTTTCTTT.